The 10 T cell receptor beta chains presented below share a single source sample, sequenced in a study of OX40 agonist ivuxolimab in advanced cancers. Assay: immunoSEQ multiplex PCR; the TCRdb copy retains only in-frame clones and omits some. The top ten clones hold roughly 2.5% of a sample with tens of thousands of clones, approximately 88% of them seen once. The specimen was CD4+ or CD8+ T cells sorted from blood, collected in a trial of the OX40 agonist ivuxolimab. The receptors stem from an adult with an advanced solid tumor such as melanoma, head and neck, liver or kidney cancer.

Only one count was recorded for this clone. The J gene is TRBJ2-1, the V gene TRBV5-4; 11 bases line up with TRBD2. The CDR3 runs to 18 residues. CDR1 SGHNT and CDR2 YYREEE come from the germline V gene (reference sequence). V was pared by 2 bases and J by 1 base, with 8 bases of the junction left unmatched. Written as DNA, the CDR3 is TGTGCCAGCAGCTTACTAGCGGGGGCGGGGAAGTCCTACAATGAGCAGTTCTTC. Its translation is CASSLLAGAGKSYNEQFF.

This clone has only one observation. V usage is TRBV4-1 and J usage is TRBJ1-3, with unresolved D. The CDR3 has 18 residues. V shed 2 bases and J shed 0 bases, with 17 bases lying between them. Looked up from germline, CDR1 is MGHRA and CDR2 is YSYEKL. Here the CDR3 reads CASSQKPGVGSSGNTIYF. The CDR3 region has the DNA TGCGCCAGCAGCCAAAAACCCGGGGTAGGAAGCTCTGGAAACACCATATATTTT.

The chain employs TRBV21-1 and TRBJ1-2. TRBV21-1 is an annotated pseudogene. The CDR3 runs to 18 residues. Here the CDR3 reads CASSKVRKPGCRDYGYTF. CDR3 DNA sequence: TGTGCCAGCAGCAAAGTGCGTAAGCCGGGGTGTCGGGACTATGGCTACACCTTC.

In its sample, this clone was seen once. The chain has TRBV6-1 and TRBJ2-7; the D gene is possibly TRBD1 (6 bases). CDR3 length: 17 residues. Germline-derived CDR1 and CDR2 are MNHNS and SASEGT. V lost 0 bases and J lost 4, with 19 bases in between. CDR3 amino acids: CASSEAGWKDRSYEQYV. The CDR3 DNA reads TGTGCCAGCAGTGAAGCCGGGTGGAAAGACAGGTCATACGAGCAGTACGTC.

Concerning this clone: At one end the junction does not follow the germline gene, possibly because of a read error. The gene calls are TRBV11-2 and TRBJ2-5; D is perhaps TRBD2 (5 bases). Germline V gene lookup returns CDR1 SGHAT and CDR2 FQNNGV. This CDR3 is built from 13 residues. This CDR3 reads CASSWAGSEAQYF. In DNA form, the CDR3 reads TGTGCCAGCAGCTGGGCGGGTTCAGAGGCCCAGTACTTC.

The table lists this clone with a count of one. This chain links TRBV11-2 with TRBJ2-3; tentative D call: TRBD1 (5 bases). Trimming pared 10 bases from V and 0 bases from J, leaving 11 bases between. The CDR3 has 13 amino acids. Germline V gene sequence: CDR1 SGHAT, CDR2 FQNNGV. CDR3 in amino acids: CATSGPSTDTQYF. DNA of the CDR3: TGTGCCACTTCAGGGCCTAGCACAGATACGCAGTATTTT.

The CDR3 reads CASKGGGHSTDTQYF. CDR3 sequence (DNA): TGTGCCAGCAAAGGAGGGGGGCACTCCACAGATACGCAGTATTTT. The chain joins TRBV2 to TRBJ2-3; possibly TRBD1 or TRBD2 for D (6 bases each). The CDR3 runs to 15 residues. Germline V gives CDR1 SNHLY, CDR2 FYNNEI. Between the trimmed V and J ends, which lost 7 bases and 2 bases, there was a span of 16 bases.

This chain's CDR3 is CASSRGLAMSYEQYF. The CDR3 bases are TGTGCCAGCAGCCGCGGACTAGCGATGAGCTACGAGCAGTACTTC. The rearrangement links TRBV6-6 to TRBJ2-7; 9 bases match TRBD2. Trimming took 6 bases from V and 3 from J; bases not matched to a gene: 9. Looked up from germline, CDR1 is MNHNY and CDR2 is SVGAGI (reference sequence). The length of the CDR3 is 15 residues.

The rearrangement links TRBV6-5 to TRBJ1-1; TRBD1 is a possible D gene (5 bases). The CDR3 is made up of 11 amino acids. The germline CDR1 and CDR2 sequences are MNHEY and SVGAGI. Deletions cut 9 bases from V and 5 bases from J, with 10 bases between. Written as DNA, the CDR3 is TGTGCCAGTCGAGGGGTGACTGAAGCTTTCTTT. It codes for CASRGVTEAFF.

The gene calls are TRBV5-8 and TRBJ1-6, with unresolved D. V gave up 5 bases and J gave up 6 bases, with 6 bases separating them. The V gene's germline CDR1 is SGHTS and CDR2 YDEGEE. This CDR3 contains 12 residues. The CDR3 DNA is TGTGCCAGCAGTCCTGTTAATTCACCCCTCCACTTT. This sequence encodes CASSPVNSPLHF.